Listed below are T cell receptor beta chains from one sample, sequenced in a study of T cell changes during pregnancy in multiple sclerosis. Profiled with immunoSEQ multiplex PCR; TCRdb holds only in-frame clones, not every one. The sample lists some 28,000 clones, roughly 91% occurring once. The sample here was CD4+ T cells from peripheral blood mononuclear cells, taken after pregnancy. The source is a female donor with multiple sclerosis, enrolled in a pregnancy study. The CDR3 runs from the conserved cysteine through the conserved F or W. D genes are given only for firm matches. The listing skips clone size in some rows; elsewhere it reads once, few, many or a size class.

>TRBJ1-1|15|TRBV5-5|.|.
CASSLAAGLNTEAFF
TGTGCCAGCAGCTTGGCGGCAGGGCTGAACACTGAAGCTTTCTTT
>TRBJ2-7|14|TRBV11-2|TRBD1|.
CASSMDRWSYEQYF
TGTGCCAGCAGCATGGACAGGTGGTCCTACGAGCAGTACTTC
>TRBJ1-2|15|TRBV6-1|.|.
CASSEMTGINYGYTF
TGTGCCAGCAGTGAAATGACAGGTATTAACTATGGCTACACCTTC
>TRBJ2-5|16|TRBV6-6|TRBD2|.
CASSRAGTSGQETQYF
TGTGCCAGCAGTCGGGCCGGGACTAGCGGCCAAGAGACCCAGTACTTC
>TRBJ1-5|17|TRBV4-3|TRBD1|once
CASSQEVDQQGYQPQHF
TGCGCCAGCAGCCAAGAAGTGGACCAACAGGGGTATCAGCCCCAGCATTTT
>TRBJ1-5|14|TRBV6-6|.|once
CASSSLEQGIPQHF
TGTGCCAGCAGTTCCCTTGAACAGGGAATCCCCCAGCATTTT
>TRBJ1-2|12|TRBV19|.|.
CASTMGGYGYTF
TGTGCCAGTACTATGGGGGGCTATGGCTACACCTTC
>TRBJ2-1|11|TRBV18|.|.
CASSPENEQFF
TGTGCCAGCTCACCAGAGAATGAGCAGTTCTTC
>TRBJ1-1|14|TRBV5-1|.|.
CASSALQGGSEAFF
TGCGCCAGCAGCGCCTTACAGGGTGGGTCTGAAGCTTTCTTT
>TRBJ1-4|14|TRBV6-5|.|.
CASSPTATNEKLFF
TGTGCCAGCAGCCCCACAGCAACTAATGAAAAACTGTTTTTT
>TRBJ1-6|15|TRBV5-1|.|.
CASSLGASYNSPLHF
TGCGCCAGCAGCTTGGGGGCCTCCTATAATTCACCCCTCCACTTT
>TRBJ2-6|19|TRBV7-2|TRBD2|.
CASSPRQLAGISGANVLTF
TGTGCCAGCAGCCCGAGGCAACTAGCGGGGATCTCTGGGGCCAACGTCCTGACTTTC
>TRBJ2-7|14|TRBV6-5|TRBD1|.
CASSRDRVFHEQYF
TGTGCCAGCAGTCGGGACAGGGTATTCCACGAGCAGTACTTC
>TRBJ1-1|12|TRBV7-2|.|.
CASSPLLAEAFF
TGTGCCAGCAGCCCCTTGTTAGCTGAAGCTTTCTTT
>TRBJ2-7|13|TRBV19|.|.
CATQGGATYEQYF
TGTGCCACCCAAGGCGGGGCCACCTACGAGCAGTACTTC
>TRBJ1-1|13|TRBV18|.|.
CASSEQGAAEAFF
TGTGCCAGCTCAGAACAGGGCGCCGCTGAAGCTTTCTTT
>TRBJ2-2|15|TRBV7-2|.|.
CASSLLGDRTGELFF
TGTGCCAGCAGCTTACTAGGAGACCGCACCGGGGAGCTGTTTTTT
>TRBJ2-7|14|TRBV19|.|.
CASSRGHGSYEQYF
TGTGCCAGTAGTAGAGGACACGGGTCCTACGAGCAGTACTTC
>TRBJ2-5|15|TRBV5-1|.|.
CASSPGLDRQETQYF
TGCGCCAGCAGCCCCGGACTGGATAGACAAGAGACCCAGTACTTC
>TRBJ2-5|13|TRBV11-3|.|.
CASSLGAEETQYF
TGTGCCAGCAGCTTAGGGGCAGAAGAGACCCAGTACTTC
>TRBJ2-7|15|TRBV6-5|.|.
CASSLNRETSYEQYF
TGTGCCAGCAGTTTAAACAGGGAGACGTCCTACGAGCAGTACTTC
>TRBJ2-1|15|TRBV5-1|.|.
CASSLEGSSYNEQFF
TGCGCCAGCAGCTTGGAAGGGAGCTCCTACAATGAGCAGTTCTTC
>TRBJ2-7|12|TRBV5-1|.|.
CASSSFSYEQYF
TGCGCCAGCAGCTCCTTCTCCTACGAGCAGTACTTC